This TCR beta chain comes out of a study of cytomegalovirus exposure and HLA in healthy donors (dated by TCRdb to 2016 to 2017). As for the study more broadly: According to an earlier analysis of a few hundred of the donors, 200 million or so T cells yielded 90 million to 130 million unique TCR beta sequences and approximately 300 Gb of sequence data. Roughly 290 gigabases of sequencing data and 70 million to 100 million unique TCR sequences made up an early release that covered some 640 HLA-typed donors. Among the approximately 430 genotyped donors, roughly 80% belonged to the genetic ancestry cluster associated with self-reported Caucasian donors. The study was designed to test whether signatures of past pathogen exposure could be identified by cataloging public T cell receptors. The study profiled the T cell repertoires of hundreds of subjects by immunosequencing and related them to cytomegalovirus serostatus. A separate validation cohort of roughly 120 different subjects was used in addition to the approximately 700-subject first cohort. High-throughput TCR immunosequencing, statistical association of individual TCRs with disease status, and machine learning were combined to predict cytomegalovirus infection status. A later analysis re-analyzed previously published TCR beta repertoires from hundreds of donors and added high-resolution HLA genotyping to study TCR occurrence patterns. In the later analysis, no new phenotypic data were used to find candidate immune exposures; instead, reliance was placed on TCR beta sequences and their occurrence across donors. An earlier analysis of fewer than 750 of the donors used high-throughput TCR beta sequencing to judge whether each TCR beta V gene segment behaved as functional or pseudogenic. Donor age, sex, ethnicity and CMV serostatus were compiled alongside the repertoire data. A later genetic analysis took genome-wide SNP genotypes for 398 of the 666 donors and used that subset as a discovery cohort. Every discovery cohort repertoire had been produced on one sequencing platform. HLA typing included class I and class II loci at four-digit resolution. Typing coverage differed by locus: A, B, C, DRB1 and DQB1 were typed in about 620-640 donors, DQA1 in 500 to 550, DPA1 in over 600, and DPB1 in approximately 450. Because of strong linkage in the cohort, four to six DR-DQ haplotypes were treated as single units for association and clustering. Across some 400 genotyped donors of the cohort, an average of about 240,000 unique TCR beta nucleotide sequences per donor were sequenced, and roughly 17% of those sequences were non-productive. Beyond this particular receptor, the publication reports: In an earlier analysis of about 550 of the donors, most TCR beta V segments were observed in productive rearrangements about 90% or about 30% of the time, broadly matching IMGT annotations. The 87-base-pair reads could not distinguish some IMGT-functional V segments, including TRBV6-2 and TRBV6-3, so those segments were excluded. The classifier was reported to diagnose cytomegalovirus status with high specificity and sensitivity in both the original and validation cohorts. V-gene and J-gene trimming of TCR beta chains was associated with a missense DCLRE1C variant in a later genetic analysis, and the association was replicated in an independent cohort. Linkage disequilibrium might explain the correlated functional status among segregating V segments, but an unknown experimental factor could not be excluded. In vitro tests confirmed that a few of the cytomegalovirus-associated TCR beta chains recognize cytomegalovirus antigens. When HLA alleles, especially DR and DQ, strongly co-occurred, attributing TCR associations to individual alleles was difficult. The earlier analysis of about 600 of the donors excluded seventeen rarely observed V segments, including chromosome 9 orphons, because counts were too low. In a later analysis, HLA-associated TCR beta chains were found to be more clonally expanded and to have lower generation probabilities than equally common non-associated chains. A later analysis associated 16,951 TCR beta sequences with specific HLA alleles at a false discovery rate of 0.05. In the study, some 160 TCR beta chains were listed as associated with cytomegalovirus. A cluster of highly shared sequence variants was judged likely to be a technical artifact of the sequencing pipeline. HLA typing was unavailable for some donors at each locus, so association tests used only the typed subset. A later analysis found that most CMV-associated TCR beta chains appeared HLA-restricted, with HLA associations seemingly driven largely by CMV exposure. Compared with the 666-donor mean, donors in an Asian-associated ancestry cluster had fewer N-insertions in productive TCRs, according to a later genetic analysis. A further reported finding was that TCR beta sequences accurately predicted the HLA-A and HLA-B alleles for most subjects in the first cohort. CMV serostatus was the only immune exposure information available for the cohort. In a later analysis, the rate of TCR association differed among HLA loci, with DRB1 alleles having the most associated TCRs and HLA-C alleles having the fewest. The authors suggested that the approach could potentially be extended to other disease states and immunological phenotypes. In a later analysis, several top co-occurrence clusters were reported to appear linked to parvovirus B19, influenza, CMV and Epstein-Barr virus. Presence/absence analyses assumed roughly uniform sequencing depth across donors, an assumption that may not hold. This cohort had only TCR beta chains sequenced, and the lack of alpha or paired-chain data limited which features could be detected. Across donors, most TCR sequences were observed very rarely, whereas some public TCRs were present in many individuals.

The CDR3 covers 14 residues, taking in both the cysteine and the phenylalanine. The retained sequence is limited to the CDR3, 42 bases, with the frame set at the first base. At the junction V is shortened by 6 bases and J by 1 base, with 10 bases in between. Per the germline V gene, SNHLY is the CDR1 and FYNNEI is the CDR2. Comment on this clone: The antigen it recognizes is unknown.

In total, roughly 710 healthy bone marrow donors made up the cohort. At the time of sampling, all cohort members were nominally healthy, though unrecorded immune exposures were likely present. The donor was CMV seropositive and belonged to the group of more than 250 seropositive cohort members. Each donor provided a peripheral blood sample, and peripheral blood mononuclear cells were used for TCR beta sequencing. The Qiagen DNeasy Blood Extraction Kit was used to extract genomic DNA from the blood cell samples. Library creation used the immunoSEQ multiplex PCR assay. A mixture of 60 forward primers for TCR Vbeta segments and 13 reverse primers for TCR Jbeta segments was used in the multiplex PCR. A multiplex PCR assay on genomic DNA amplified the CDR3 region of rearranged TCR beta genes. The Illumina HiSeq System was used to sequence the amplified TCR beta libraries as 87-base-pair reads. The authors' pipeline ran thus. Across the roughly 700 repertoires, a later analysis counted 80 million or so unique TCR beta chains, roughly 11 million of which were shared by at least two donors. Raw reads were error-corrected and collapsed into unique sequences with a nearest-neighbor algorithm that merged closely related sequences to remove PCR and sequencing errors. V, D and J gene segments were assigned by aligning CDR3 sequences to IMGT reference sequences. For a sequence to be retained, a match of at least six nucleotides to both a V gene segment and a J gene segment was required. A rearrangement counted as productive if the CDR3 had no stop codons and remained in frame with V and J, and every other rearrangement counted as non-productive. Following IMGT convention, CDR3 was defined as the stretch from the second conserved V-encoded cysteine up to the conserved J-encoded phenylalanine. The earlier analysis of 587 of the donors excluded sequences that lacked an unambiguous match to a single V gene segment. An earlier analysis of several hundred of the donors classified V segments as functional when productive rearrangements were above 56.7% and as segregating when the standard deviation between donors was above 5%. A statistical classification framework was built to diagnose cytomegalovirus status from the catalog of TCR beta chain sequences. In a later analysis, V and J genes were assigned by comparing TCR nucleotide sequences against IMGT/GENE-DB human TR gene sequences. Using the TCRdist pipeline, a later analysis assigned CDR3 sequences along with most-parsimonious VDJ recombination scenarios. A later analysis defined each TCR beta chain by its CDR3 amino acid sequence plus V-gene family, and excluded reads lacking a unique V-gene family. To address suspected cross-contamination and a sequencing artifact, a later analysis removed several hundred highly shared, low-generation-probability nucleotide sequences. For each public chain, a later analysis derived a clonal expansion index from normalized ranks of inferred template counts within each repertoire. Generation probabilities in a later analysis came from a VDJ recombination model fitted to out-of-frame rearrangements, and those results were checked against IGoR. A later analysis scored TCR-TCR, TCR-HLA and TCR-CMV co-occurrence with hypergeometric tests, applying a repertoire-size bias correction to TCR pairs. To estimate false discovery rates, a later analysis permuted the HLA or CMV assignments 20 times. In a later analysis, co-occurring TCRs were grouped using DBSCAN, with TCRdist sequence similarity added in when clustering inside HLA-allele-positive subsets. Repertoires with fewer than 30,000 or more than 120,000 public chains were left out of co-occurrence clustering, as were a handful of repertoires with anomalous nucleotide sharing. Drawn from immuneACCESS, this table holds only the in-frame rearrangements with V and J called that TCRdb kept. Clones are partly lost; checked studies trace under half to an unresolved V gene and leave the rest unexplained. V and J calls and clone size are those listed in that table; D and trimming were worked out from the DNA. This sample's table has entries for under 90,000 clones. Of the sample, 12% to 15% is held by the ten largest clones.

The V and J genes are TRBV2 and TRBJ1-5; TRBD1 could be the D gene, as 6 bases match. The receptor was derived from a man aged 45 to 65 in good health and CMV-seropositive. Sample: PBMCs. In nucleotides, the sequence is TGTGCCAGCAGGACCCAGGGGAGCAATCAGCCCCAGCATTTT. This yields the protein CASRTQGSNQPQHF. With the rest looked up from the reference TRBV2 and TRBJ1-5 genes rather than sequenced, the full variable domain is EPEVTQTPSHQVTQMGQEVILRCVPISNHLYFYWYRQILGQKVEFLVSFYNNEISEKSEIFDDQFSVERPDGSNFTLKIRSTKLEDSAMYFCASRTQGSNQPQHFGDGTRLSIL.